This T cell receptor beta chain originates from a study of cytomegalovirus exposure and HLA in healthy donors. Study context: HLA-typed donors contributed 80 million to 85 million unique TCRs, which were held in an early data release.

PCR involved 60 Vbeta and 13 Jbeta primers. TCRdb's table, derived via immunoSEQ multiplex PCR, lists solely in-frame clones and lacks some. The sample carries about 150,000 clones, approximately 81% recorded once. Study outcomes and limitations: According to reports, the classifier identified cytomegalovirus status with high specificity and sensitivity. Beyond CMV serostatus, there was no information to go on about immune exposure. An apparent linkage of common viral pathogens to several of the most significant clusters emerged in a later analysis.

Regarding this clone: No antigen is known for it.

The receptor was isolated from a boy aged 2 to 10 in good health and CMV-seronegative. Sequencing was performed on PBMCs.

The DNA of the CDR3 is TGTGCCAGCAGTTTATCCGGTCGGTTCCGGGGTTGGGAGCAGTACTTC. It translates to CASSLSGRFRGWEQYF. The genes are TRBV27 and TRBJ2-7, with a tentative D call TRBD2 (5 bases). Trimming took 0 bases from V and 7 from J, leaving 19 bases between them. Germline assignment: CDR1 MNHEY and CDR2 SMNVEV (reference sequence). This CDR3 has 16 amino acids.